The 32 T cell receptor beta chains below were found in one sample sequenced in a study of blood T cell repertoires in COVID-19. Using immunoSEQ multiplex PCR, the repertoire was profiled, and TCRdb retains in-frame clones only, with some absent. The sample holds 260,000 or so clones; approximately 90% are singletons and the top ten take around 2.6%. Material: PBMCs or T cells enriched from blood (not recorded which). These receptors all stem from a woman aged 25 to 39 with acute COVID-19.

This clone was observed a single time. V usage is TRBV6-2 or TRBV6-3 and J usage is TRBJ2-2, with 7 bases lining up with TRBD2. With V trimmed by 6 bases and J by 8 bases, 3 bases remained unmatched. Germline V gene lookup returns CDR1 MNHEY and CDR2 SVGEGT. This CDR3 is built from 12 residues. CDR3 nucleotides: TGTGCCAGCAGCTATAGCGGGGGGGAGCTGTTTTTT. Protein: CASSYSGGELFF.

The chain is built from TRBV3-1 (or the pseudogene TRBV3-2) and TRBJ1-2; 7 bases are shared with TRBD1. The germline CDR1 and CDR2 sequences are LGHDT and YNNKEL (reference sequence). The CDR3 is 14 amino acids. The V gene end was trimmed by 2 bases and the J gene end by 6 bases; junction bases not matched to a gene: 6. The CDR3 nucleotides are TGTGCCAGCAGCCAAACAGGGGAATCAGATGGCTACACCTTC. Its translation is CASSQTGESDGYTF.

This clone was found once. CDR3 amino acids: CASSLDGQGNIPDQPQHF. The CDR3 bases are TGTGCCAGCAGCTTGGATGGACAGGGAAACATACCAGACCAGCCCCAGCATTTT. The chain joins TRBV5-5 to TRBJ1-5, with 8 positions matching TRBD1. The CDR3 is 18 residues long. V lost 0 bases to trimming and J lost 7 bases; unmatched junction nucleotides: 15. The germline CDR1 and CDR2 sequences are SGHKS and YYEKEE (reference sequence).

This clone was found once. The chain couples TRBV6-5 to TRBJ1-4; weak D call: TRBD1 (6 bases). The CDR3 contains 14 residues. Germline V CDR1 and CDR2: MNHEY, SVGAGI. V was trimmed by 2 bases and J by 6 bases, leaving 10 bases between them. CDR3 region: CASSYVRGYEKLFF. DNA for the CDR3: TGTGCCAGCAGTTACGTCAGGGGTTATGAAAAACTGTTTTTT.

The chain recombines TRBV11-3 with TRBJ2-2; unclear D gene. CDR1 and CDR2 from the germline V gene are SGHNT and YENEEA. Trimming shortened V by 0 bases and J by 2 bases, and 7 bases separated the two germline ends. This CDR3 spans 15 amino acids. In nucleotides, the CDR3 is TGTGCCAGCAGCTTAGAGGCATATAACACCGGGGAGCTGTTTTTT. Protein: CASSLEAYNTGELFF. Supplemented by reference TRBV11-3 and TRBJ2-2, the full variable domain reads EAGVVQSPRYKIIEKKQPVAFWCNPISGHNTLYWYLQNLGQGPELLIRYENEEAVDDSQLPKDRFSAERLKGVDSTLKIQPAELGDSAVYLCASSLEAYNTGELFFGEGSRLTVL.

The chain uses TRBV5-4 and TRBJ2-1, with 9 bases fitting TRBD2. This CDR3 contains 15 residues. V gave up 1 base and J gave up 4 bases; unmatched junction bases: 3. Germline loops: CDR1 SGHNT, CDR2 YYREEE (reference sequence). DNA for the CDR3: TGTGCCAGCAGCTTGATAGCGGGGGTATACAATGAGCAGTTCTTC. It specifies CASSLIAGVYNEQFF. Based on the CDR3 plus reference TRBV5-4 and TRBJ2-1, the full variable domain is ETGVTQSPTHLIKTRGQQVTLRCSSQSGHNTVSWYQQALGQGPQFIFQYYREEENGRGNFPPRFSGLQFPNYSSELNVNALELDDSALYLCASSLIAGVYNEQFFGPGTRLTVL.

This clone appeared once. The V call is TRBV30, the J call TRBJ2-7; 7 positions agree with TRBD1. Germline V lookup: CDR1 GTSNPN, CDR2 SVGIG (reference sequence). The V and J ends lost 0 bases and 5 bases, in that order; junction bases with no gene match: 19. The CDR3 extends over 18 amino acids. The CDR3 loop is CAWSVKSWLTGSLDEQYF. DNA of the CDR3: TGTGCCTGGAGTGTAAAGTCTTGGCTGACAGGGTCCCTGGACGAGCAGTACTTC. The variable domain in full, completed from reference TRBV30 and TRBJ2-7, reads SQTIHQWPATLVQPVGSPLSLECTVEGTSNPNLYWYRQAAGRGLQLLFYSVGIGQISSEVPQNLSASRPQDRQFILSSKKLLLSDSGFYLCAWSVKSWLTGSLDEQYFGPGTRLTVT.

There are many counts of this clone. The J gene is TRBJ2-7, the V gene TRBV27, with a tentative D call TRBD1 (6 bases). Trimming cost V 6 bases and J 0 bases, with 15 bases left between them. This CDR3 has 15 residues. Germline loops: CDR1 MNHEY, CDR2 SMNVEV (reference sequence). The CDR3 sequence is CASRARDTNSYEQYF. The CDR3 DNA reads as TGTGCCAGCAGAGCCCGGGACACCAACTCCTACGAGCAGTACTTC.

V gene TRBV5-1 combines with J gene TRBJ1-1; D may be TRBD1 (6 bases). Germline assignment: CDR1 SGHRS and CDR2 YFSETQ. The CDR3 totals 14 residues. V lost 4 bases and J lost 2, with 12 bases in between. CDR3 bases: TGCGCCAGCAGCACCGGACAGTTAAACACTGAAGCTTTCTTT. Protein: CASSTGQLNTEAFF.

The chain couples TRBV5-1 to TRBJ2-1, with D possibly being TRBD1 (6 bases). V dropped 4 bases and J dropped 4 bases, with 27 bases sitting between them. From germline, CDR1 is SGHRS and CDR2 YFSETQ. This CDR3 spans 19 amino acids. DNA of the CDR3: TGCGCCAGCAGCACCAGGGGCTCTGAGGGAGAGGGAGTATACAATGAGCAGTTCTTC. It specifies CASSTRGSEGEGVYNEQFF.

The chain couples TRBV7-9 to TRBJ2-7; 8 bases match TRBD1. V was clipped by 5 bases and J by 2 bases; unmatched bases: 8. Germline V gives CDR1 SEHNR, CDR2 FQNEAQ (reference sequence). CDR3 length: 15 residues. The CDR3 coding sequence is TGTGCCAGCAGCCCGACAGGGGCTGGGACCTACGAGCAGTACTTC. Translation: CASSPTGAGTYEQYF.

The chain joins TRBV11-2 to TRBJ2-5; D uncertain. The germline V and J ends were trimmed by 0 bases and 9 bases, with 14 bases remaining between them. This CDR3 has 14 residues. CDR1 SGHAT and CDR2 FQNNGV come from the germline V gene. DNA for the CDR3: TGTGCCAGCAGCTTAGATCGTGAAGTTCGGGCCCAGTACTTC. It encodes CASSLDREVRAQYF. Full variable domain (outside the CDR3, taken from reference TRBV11-2 and TRBJ2-5): EAGVAQSPRYKIIEKRQSVAFWCNPISGHATLYWYQQILGQGPKLLIQFQNNGVVDDSQLPKDRFSAERLKGVDSTLKIQPAKLEDSAVYLCASSLDREVRAQYFGPGTRLLVL.

This clone was counted once. V gene TRBV6-5 combines with J gene TRBJ1-2; 8 bases fit TRBD1. The CDR3 is made up of 13 amino acids. V shed 5 bases and J 7 bases; nucleotides not matched to a gene: 6. The germline V gene has CDR1 MNHEY and CDR2 SVGAGI. CDR3 sequence: CASSLDRVRGYTF. The CDR3 bases are TGTGCCAGCAGTCTGGACAGGGTGCGTGGCTACACCTTC.

This clone was detected only once. The rearrangement joins TRBV6-5 to TRBJ2-1, with D maybe TRBD1 (6 bases). CDR1 and CDR2 from the germline V gene are MNHEY and SVGAGI. The CDR3 covers 14 residues. Trimming removed 6 bases at V and 5 bases at J, with 14 bases between. CDR3 region: CASSPGTRNNEQFF. CDR3 bases: TGTGCCAGCAGCCCCGGGACAAGAAACAATGAGCAGTTCTTC.

V is TRBV7-2 and J is TRBJ2-1; D might be TRBD2 (5 bases). Germline values: CDR1 SGHTA, CDR2 FQGNSA. The CDR3 length is 15 residues. With 0 bases removed from V and 7 bases from J, the gap between germline ends came to 13 bases. This chain's CDR3 is CASSLAPGSGNEQFF. As DNA, the CDR3 is TGTGCCAGCAGCTTAGCACCAGGTTCGGGGAATGAGCAGTTCTTC.

V gene TRBV30 combines with J gene TRBJ2-7; D possibly corresponds to TRBD2 (5 bases). CDR1 and CDR2 from the germline V gene are GTSNPN and SVGIG (reference sequence). Trimming stripped 4 bases from V and 3 bases from J, with 13 bases between. This CDR3 spans 13 amino acids. The CDR3 DNA sequence: TGTGCCTGGACAAACGGAGGTGGCTACGAGCAGTACTTC. Protein: CAWTNGGGYEQYF.

The chain links TRBV18 to TRBJ2-6; 7 bases are shared with TRBD1. Per germline, CDR1 KGHSH and CDR2 LQKENI. This CDR3 spans 16 amino acids. V gave up 6 bases and J gave up 5 bases; unmatched junction bases: 10. The CDR3 DNA reads TGTGCCAGCTCTCTCAACCAGGGGGAGAGGGCCAACGTCCTGACTTTC. It encodes CASSLNQGERANVLTF. Filled out from reference TRBV18 and TRBJ2-6, the complete variable domain reads NAGVMQNPRHLVRRRGQEARLRCSPMKGHSHVYWYRQLPEEGLKFMVYLQKENIIDESGMPKERFSAEFPKEGPSILRIQQVVRGDSAAYFCASSLNQGERANVLTFGAGSRLTVL.

This chain links TRBV6-2 or TRBV6-3 with TRBJ2-3; 8 nucleotides line up with TRBD2. This CDR3 has 15 residues. With 2 bases clipped from V and 2 bases from J, the junction kept 3 bases outside the gene matches. Germline V gene lookup returns CDR1 MNHEY and CDR2 SVGEGT. The CDR3 protein is CASSYGAGDTDTQYF. DNA for the CDR3: TGTGCCAGCAGTTACGGAGCGGGGGACACAGATACGCAGTATTTT.

This rearrangement joins TRBV5-4 to TRBJ1-4; TRBD1 might be the D (6 bases). Germline loops: CDR1 SGHNT, CDR2 YYREEE (reference sequence). V was pared by 4 bases and J by 7 bases, with 11 bases between. The length of the CDR3 is 13 residues. The chain's CDR3 is CASSQEGVEKLFF. CDR3 sequence (DNA): TGTGCCAGCAGCCAAGAGGGGGTTGAAAAACTGTTTTTT.

The chain has TRBV5-1 and TRBJ2-5, with D unclear. The CDR3 spans 13 residues. Trimming removed 0 bases from V and 5 bases from J, with 8 bases in between. Germline V lookup: CDR1 SGHRS, CDR2 YFSETQ. DNA of the CDR3: TGCGCCAGCAGCTTGGCTACGGAGGAGACCCAGTACTTC. The encoded protein is CASSLATEETQYF. The complete variable domain, with remaining parts taken from reference TRBV5-1 and TRBJ2-5, reads KAGVTQTPRYLIKTRGQQVTLSCSPISGHRSVSWYQQTPGQGLQFLFEYFSETQRNKGNFPGRFSGRQFSNSRSEMNVSTLELGDSALYLCASSLATEETQYFGPGTRLLVL.

The chain couples TRBV2 to TRBJ1-6, with 7 bases lining up with TRBD1. Germline V gene lookup returns CDR1 SNHLY and CDR2 FYNNEI. The CDR3 loop spans 15 amino acids. J was trimmed by 7 bases and V by 7 bases; bases with no gene match: 10. As DNA, the CDR3 is TGTGCCAGCAAAATAGGACAGGCGAAGAATTCACCCCTCCACTTT. The encoded protein is CASKIGQAKNSPLHF.

The gene calls are TRBV7-9 and TRBJ2-1, with 10 bases lining up with TRBD1. CDR3 size: 15 residues. Germline CDR1 and CDR2: SEHNR and FQNEAQ (reference sequence). With V trimmed by 7 bases and J by 7 bases, 10 bases remained unmatched. The chain's CDR3 is CASTDVGGQGNEQFF. CDR3 DNA sequence: TGTGCCAGCACCGACGTGGGGGGACAGGGGAATGAGCAGTTCTTC.

The V and J genes are TRBV6-5 and TRBJ2-1; possibly TRBD1 for D (6 bases). Germline CDR1 is MNHEY and CDR2 is SVGAGI. The V gene lost 10 bases and the J gene lost 4 bases, with 14 bases spanning the gap. There are 13 residues in the CDR3. The CDR3 sequence is CATRDNTYNEQFF. The CDR3 DNA reads TGTGCCACCCGGGACAATACTTACAATGAGCAGTTCTTC.

This clone occurred once. This chain uses TRBV13 with TRBJ2-5; possibly TRBD2 for D (5 bases). V dropped 8 bases and J dropped 1 base, with 26 bases sitting between them. This CDR3 has 18 amino acids. Germline V gene sequence: CDR1 PRHDT, CDR2 FYEKMQ (reference sequence). CDR3: CASGTSGRTLRVQETQYF. The DNA of the CDR3 is TGTGCCAGCGGCACGTCGGGTAGGACTCTCAGAGTCCAAGAGACCCAGTACTTC.

The chain joins TRBV3-1 (or the pseudogene TRBV3-2) to TRBJ1-1; no definite D call. With 5 bases removed from V and 7 bases from J, the gap between germline ends came to 14 bases. The CDR3 runs 13 residues. CDR1 LGHDT and CDR2 YNNKEL come from the germline V gene (reference sequence). DNA of the CDR3: TGTGCCAGCAGCGAATCCGTCGGGGTTGAAGCTTTCTTT. Translating it yields CASSESVGVEAFF.

This sequence joins TRBV18 and TRBJ2-5; 9 nucleotides agree with TRBD2. V lost 3 bases and J lost 5; bases outside the gene matches: 7. CDR1 is KGHSH, CDR2 LQKENI, per germline. This CDR3 is built from 15 residues. The CDR3 nucleotides read TGTGCCAGCTCACCCTTTGCGGGGGGGCAGGAGACCCAGTACTTC. Encoded protein: CASSPFAGGQETQYF.

V and J are TRBV30 and TRBJ1-2, with 7 bases identical to TRBD1. CDR1 is GTSNPN and CDR2 is SVGIG in the germline V gene (reference sequence). With 4 bases clipped from V and 5 bases from J, the junction kept 13 bases outside the gene matches. This CDR3 is built from 15 residues. The CDR3, as DNA: TGTGCCTGGATCGGGACAGCGATATCACGATATGGCTACACCTTC. It translates to CAWIGTAISRYGYTF. The entire variable domain, with the rest obtained from reference TRBV30 and TRBJ1-2, is as follows: SQTIHQWPATLVQPVGSPLSLECTVEGTSNPNLYWYRQAAGRGLQLLFYSVGIGQISSEVPQNLSASRPQDRQFILSSKKLLLSDSGFYLCAWIGTAISRYGYTFGSGTRLTVV.

This chain uses TRBV29-1 with TRBJ1-1; unclear D gene. The CDR3 consists of 10 residues. Germline V gene lookup returns CDR1 SQVTM and CDR2 ANQGSEA. Trimming cost V 5 bases and J 5 bases, with 6 bases left between them. This CDR3 reads CSVSRTEAFF. CDR3 bases: TGCAGCGTTTCGAGAACTGAAGCTTTCTTT.

The chain employs TRBV5-1 and TRBJ1-4, with D perhaps TRBD1 (5 bases). Germline-derived CDR1 and CDR2 are SGHRS and YFSETQ. Deletions cut 3 bases from V and 4 bases from J, with 13 bases between. CDR3 length: 15 amino acids. The CDR3 here is CASSSSQGINEKLFF. In DNA, the CDR3 is TGCGCCAGCAGCTCTTCTCAGGGCATTAATGAAAAACTGTTTTTT.

The chain employs TRBV7-9 and TRBJ2-7; D perhaps matches TRBD2 (5 bases). V was cut by 3 bases and J by 8 bases, with 8 bases left in between. This CDR3 comprises 11 residues. Germline V gene lookup returns CDR1 SEHNR and CDR2 FQNEAQ (reference sequence). CDR3 coding DNA: TGTGCCAGCAGCTTCTCGGGGAAGCAGTACTTC. This encodes CASSFSGKQYF. The variable domain in full, completed from reference TRBV7-9 and TRBJ2-7, reads DTGVSQNPRHKITKRGQNVTFRCDPISEHNRLYWYRQTLGQGPEFLTYFQNEAQLEKSRLLSDRFSAERPKGSFSTLEIQRTEQGDSAMYLCASSFSGKQYFGPGTRLTVT.

This clone was seen more than once but under ten times. The CDR3 here is CASSFFFPSSGANVLTF. CDR3 DNA: TGCGCCAGCAGCTTTTTCTTCCCCAGCTCTGGGGCCAACGTCCTGACTTTC. The V call is TRBV5-1, the J call TRBJ2-6; D is ambiguous. Between the trimmed V and J ends, which lost 2 bases and 0 bases, there was a span of 12 bases. Germline loops: CDR1 SGHRS, CDR2 YFSETQ. This CDR3 region has 17 residues.

The chain is built from TRBV11-2 and TRBJ1-2, with D possibly being TRBD1 (5 bases). V lost 4 bases and J lost 3, with 15 bases in between. The CDR3 extends over 15 amino acids. CDR1 SGHAT and CDR2 FQNNGV come from the germline V gene. The CDR3 DNA is TGTGCCAGCAGCTCGACCAGGGAATCCCACTATGGCTACACCTTC. Encoded protein: CASSSTRESHYGYTF. Together with reference TRBV11-2 and TRBJ1-2, the CDR3 gives the full variable domain: EAGVAQSPRYKIIEKRQSVAFWCNPISGHATLYWYQQILGQGPKLLIQFQNNGVVDDSQLPKDRFSAERLKGVDSTLKIQPAKLEDSAVYLCASSSTRESHYGYTFGSGTRLTVV.